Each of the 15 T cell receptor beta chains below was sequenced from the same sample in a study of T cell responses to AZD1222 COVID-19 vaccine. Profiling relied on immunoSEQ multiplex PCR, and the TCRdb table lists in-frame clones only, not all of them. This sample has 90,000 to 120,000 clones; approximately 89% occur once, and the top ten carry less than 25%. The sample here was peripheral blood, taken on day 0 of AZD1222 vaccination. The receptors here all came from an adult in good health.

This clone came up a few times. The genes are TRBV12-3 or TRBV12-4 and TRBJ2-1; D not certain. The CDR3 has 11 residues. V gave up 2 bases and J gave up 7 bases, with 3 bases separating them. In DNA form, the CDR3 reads TGTGCCAGCAGTTTAAGGAATGAGCAGTTCTTC. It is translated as CASSLRNEQFF.

CDR3 nucleotide sequence: TGTGCCAGTAGTATAGAGGGACGGAACACTGAAGCTTTCTTT. Amino acid sequence: CASSIEGRNTEAFF. This chain joins TRBV19 and TRBJ1-1, with D maybe TRBD1 (5 bases). The V end lost 0 bases, the J end lost 1 base, and 6 bases lay between the germline ends. CDR1 and CDR2 from the germline V gene are LNHDA and SQIVND (reference sequence). This CDR3 comprises 14 residues.

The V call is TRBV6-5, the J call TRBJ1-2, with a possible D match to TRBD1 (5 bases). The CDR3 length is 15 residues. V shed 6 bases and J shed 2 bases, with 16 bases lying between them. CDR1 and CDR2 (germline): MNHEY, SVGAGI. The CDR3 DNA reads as TGTGCCAGCAGCCGTCAGCCGGGGGGGAACTATGGCTACACCTTC. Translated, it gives CASSRQPGGNYGYTF.

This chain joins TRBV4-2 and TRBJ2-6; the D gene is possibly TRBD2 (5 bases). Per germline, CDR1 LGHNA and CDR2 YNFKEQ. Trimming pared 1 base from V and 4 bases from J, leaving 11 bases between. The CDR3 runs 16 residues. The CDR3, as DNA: TGTGCCAGCAGCCAAGGGAGGCTTCTGGGGGCCAACGTCCTGACTTTC. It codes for CASSQGRLLGANVLTF.

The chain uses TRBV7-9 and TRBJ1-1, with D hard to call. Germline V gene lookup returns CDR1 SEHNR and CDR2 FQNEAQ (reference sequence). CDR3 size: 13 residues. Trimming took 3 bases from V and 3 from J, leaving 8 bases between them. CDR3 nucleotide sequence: TGTGCCAGCAGCTTTTTTGGGGACACTGAAGCTTTCTTT. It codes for CASSFFGDTEAFF.

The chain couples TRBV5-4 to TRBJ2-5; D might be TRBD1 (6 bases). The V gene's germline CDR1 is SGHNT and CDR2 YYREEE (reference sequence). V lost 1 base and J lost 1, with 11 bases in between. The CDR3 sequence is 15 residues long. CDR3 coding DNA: TGTGCCAGCAGCTTGATTGGGACAATCCAAGAGACCCAGTACTTC. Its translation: CASSLIGTIQETQYF.

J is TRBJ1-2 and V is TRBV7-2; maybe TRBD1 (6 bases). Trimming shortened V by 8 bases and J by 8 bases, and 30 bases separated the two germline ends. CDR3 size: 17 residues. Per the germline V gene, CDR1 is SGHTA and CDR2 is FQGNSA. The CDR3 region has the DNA TGTGCCAGCGCACCTGGGAGGTGGGGGGCGTATTCGGCCGGCTACACCTTC. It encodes CASAPGRWGAYSAGYTF.

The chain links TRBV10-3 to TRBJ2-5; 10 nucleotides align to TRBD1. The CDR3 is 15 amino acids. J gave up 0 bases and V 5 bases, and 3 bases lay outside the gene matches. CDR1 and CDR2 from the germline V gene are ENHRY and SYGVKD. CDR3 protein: CAISPGTGDQETQYF. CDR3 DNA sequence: TGTGCCATCAGTCCCGGGACAGGGGACCAAGAGACCCAGTACTTC.

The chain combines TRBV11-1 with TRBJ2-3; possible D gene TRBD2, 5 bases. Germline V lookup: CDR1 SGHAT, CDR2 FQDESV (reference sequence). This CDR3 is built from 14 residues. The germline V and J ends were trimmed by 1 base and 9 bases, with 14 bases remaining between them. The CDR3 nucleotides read TGTGCCAGCAGCTTAGGAGGGATCGGTGACACGCAGTATTTT. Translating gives CASSLGGIGDTQYF.

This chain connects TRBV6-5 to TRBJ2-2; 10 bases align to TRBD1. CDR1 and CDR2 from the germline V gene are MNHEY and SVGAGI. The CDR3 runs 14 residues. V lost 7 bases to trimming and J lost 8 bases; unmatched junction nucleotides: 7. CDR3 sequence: CASNRDRGLGELFF. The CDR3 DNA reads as TGTGCCAGCAACAGAGACAGGGGGCTAGGGGAGCTGTTTTTT.

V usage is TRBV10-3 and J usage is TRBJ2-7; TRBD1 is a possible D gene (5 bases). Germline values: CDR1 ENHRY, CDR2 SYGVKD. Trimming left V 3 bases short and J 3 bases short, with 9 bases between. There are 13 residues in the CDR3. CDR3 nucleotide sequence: TGTGCCATCAGTGACGGAAGGGGCTACGAGCAGTACTTC. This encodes CAISDGRGYEQYF.

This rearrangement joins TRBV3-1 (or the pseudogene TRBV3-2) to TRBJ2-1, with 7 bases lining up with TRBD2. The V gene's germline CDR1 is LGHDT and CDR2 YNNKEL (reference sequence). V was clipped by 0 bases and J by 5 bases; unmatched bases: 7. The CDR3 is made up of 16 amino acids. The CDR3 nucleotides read TGTGCCAGCAGCCAAGATTTCGGGGGGTTGGACAATGAGCAGTTCTTC. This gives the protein CASSQDFGGLDNEQFF.

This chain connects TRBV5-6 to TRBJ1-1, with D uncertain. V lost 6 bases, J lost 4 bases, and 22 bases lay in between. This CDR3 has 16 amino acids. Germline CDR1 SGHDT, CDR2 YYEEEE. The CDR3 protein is CASTDLARALSTEAFF. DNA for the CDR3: TGTGCCAGCACGGACCTTGCTCGGGCCTTGAGCACTGAAGCTTTCTTT. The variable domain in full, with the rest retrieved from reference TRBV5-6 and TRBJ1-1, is DAGVTQSPTHLIKTRGQQVTLRCSPKSGHDTVSWYQQALGQGPQFIFQYYEEEERQRGNFPDRFSGHQFPNYSSELNVNALLLGDSALYLCASTDLARALSTEAFFGQGTRLTVV.

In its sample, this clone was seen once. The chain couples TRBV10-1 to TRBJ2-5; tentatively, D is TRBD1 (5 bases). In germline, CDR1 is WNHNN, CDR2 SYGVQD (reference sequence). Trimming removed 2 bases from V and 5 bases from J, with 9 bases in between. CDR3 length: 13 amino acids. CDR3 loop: CASSESRDETQYF. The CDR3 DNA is TGCGCCAGCAGTGAGAGCAGGGATGAGACCCAGTACTTC.

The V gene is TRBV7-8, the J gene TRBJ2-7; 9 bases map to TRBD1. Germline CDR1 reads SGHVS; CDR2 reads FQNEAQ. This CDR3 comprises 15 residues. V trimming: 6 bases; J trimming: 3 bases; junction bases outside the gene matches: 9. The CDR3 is CASRLSGQGNYEQYF. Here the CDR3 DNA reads TGTGCCAGCAGGCTCAGTGGACAGGGGAACTACGAGCAGTACTTC.